The next 12 T cell receptor beta chains were all read from a single sample in a study of shared clonotypes between healthy human individuals. Libraries were prepared by immunoSEQ multiplex PCR; TCRdb keeps only in-frame clonotypes and omits some of them. This sample has about 490,000 clones; 78% occur once, and the top ten carry around 13%. The specimen was PBMCs. These receptors were obtained from a woman between 40 and 55 years old in good health. Some clones in this sample may be carry-over from other donors' samples.

The rearrangement joins TRBV5-1 to TRBJ2-7, with D unresolved. CDR1 and CDR2 from the germline V gene are SGHRS and YFSETQ. V was clipped by 6 bases and J by 9 bases, with 19 bases between them. There are 13 residues in the CDR3. The CDR3 is CASNDLIRDLQYF. Written as DNA, the CDR3 is TGCGCCAGCAACGACCTGATCAGAGACCTGCAGTACTTC.

The V and J genes are TRBV29-1 and TRBJ2-5, with D perhaps TRBD2 (7 bases). Germline V gene lookup returns CDR1 SQVTM and CDR2 ANQGSEA. This CDR3 has 14 residues. Trimming cost V 5 bases and J 5 bases, with 18 bases left between them. DNA of the CDR3: TGCAGCGTTACCCCGGGGGGCCGGGGGGAGACCCAGTACTTC. Protein sequence: CSVTPGGRGETQYF. The whole variable domain, filled in from reference TRBV29-1 and TRBJ2-5, reads SAVISQKPSRDICQRGTSLTIQCQVDSQVTMMFWYRQQPGQSLTLIATANQGSEATYESGFVIDKFPISRPNLTFSTLTVSNMSPEDSSIYLCSVTPGGRGETQYFGPGTRLLVL.

On this clone itself: Within the sample, other DNA sequences also encode this same CDR3. The chain uses TRBV9 and TRBJ2-5; 13 nucleotides align to TRBD2. The J call may be mistaken, given a closer DNA end match to TRBJ2-7. Germline V gene data show CDR1 as SGDLS and CDR2 as YYNGEE. CDR3 size: 15 residues. CDR3 nucleotide sequence: TGTGCCAGCAGCGTAGGACTAGCGGGGGGCTACGAGCAGTACTTC. The encoded protein is CASSVGLAGGYEQYF.

The chain links TRBV29-1 to TRBJ2-1; 9 nucleotides agree with TRBD1. Germline CDR1 reads SQVTM; CDR2 reads ANQGSEA. J gave up 3 bases and V 7 bases, and 7 bases lay outside the gene matches. This CDR3 comprises 14 residues. The CDR3 sequence is CSGTGDRDYNEQFF. DNA of the CDR3: TGCAGCGGTACGGGGGACAGGGACTACAATGAGCAGTTCTTC.

The rearrangement links TRBV19 to TRBJ2-7; TRBD1 agrees at 9 bases. Looked up from germline, CDR1 is LNHDA and CDR2 is SQIVND (reference sequence). The CDR3 is 18 residues long. J gave up 1 base and V 3 bases, and 13 bases lay outside the gene matches. DNA for the CDR3: TGTGCCAGTAGTATTGGCTTCGAGGGGACAGGGTTTTCCTACGAGCAGTACTTC. It translates to CASSIGFEGTGFSYEQYF. The full variable domain, completed using reference TRBV19 and TRBJ2-7, is DGGITQSPKYLFRKEGQNVTLSCEQNLNHDAMYWYRQDPGQGLRLIYYSQIVNDFQKGDIAEGYSVSREKKESFPLTVTSAQKNPTAFYLCASSIGFEGTGFSYEQYFGPGTRLTVT.

The chain uses TRBV28 and TRBJ1-6; possible D gene TRBD1, 6 bases. The CDR3 has 18 amino acids. V lost 4 bases, J lost 0 bases, and 16 bases lay in between. Germline V gene data show CDR1 as MDHEN and CDR2 as SYDVKM. The CDR3 coding sequence is TGTGCCAGCAGTTCACCGGGACATGCAAGCTCCTATAATTCACCCCTCCACTTT. This gives the protein CASSSPGHASSYNSPLHF.

The rearrangement joins TRBV7-3 to TRBJ1-5, with 7 bases fitting TRBD1. Germline V gene lookup returns CDR1 SGHTA and CDR2 FQGTGA. The CDR3 is 15 amino acids. J lost 3 bases, V lost 5 bases, and 7 bases had no gene match. In nucleotides, the CDR3 is TGTGCCAGCAGCCTCGCAGGGGGACCCAATCAGCCCCAGCATTTT. Its translation: CASSLAGGPNQPQHF.

This chain links TRBV27 with TRBJ1-2; possible D gene TRBD1, 6 bases. The CDR3 is 13 amino acids. Germline CDR1 MNHEY, CDR2 SMNVEV (reference sequence). V was trimmed by 1 base and J by 8 bases, leaving 11 bases between them. In nucleotides, the CDR3 is TGTGCCAGCAGTTTATGGGGGCGCGGGGGCTACACCTTC. This encodes CASSLWGRGGYTF.

The chain has TRBV4-1 and TRBJ2-2; TRBD2 aligns across 10 bases. The length of the CDR3 is 18 residues. Losses at the gene ends were 4 bases for V and 4 bases for J; bases not matched to a gene: 12. Germline CDR1 reads MGHRA; CDR2 reads YSYEKL. The CDR3 loop reads CASSLRGSGRFVTGELFF. The CDR3 DNA reads as TGCGCCAGCAGCCTAAGGGGTAGCGGGAGGTTTGTCACCGGGGAGCTGTTTTTT.

V gene TRBV28 combines with J gene TRBJ1-2; D ambiguous. The CDR3 is made up of 17 amino acids. CDR1 is MDHEN and CDR2 is SYDVKM in the germline V gene. Trimming took 5 bases from V and 7 from J, leaving 26 bases between them. The DNA of the CDR3 is TGTGCCAGCAGTACCACATATCTCCCCCAGAAAGTCTCTGGCTACACCTTC. This sequence encodes CASSTTYLPQKVSGYTF.

This clone was seen once. The chain combines TRBV18 with TRBJ1-1, with TRBD1 identical over 7 bases. CDR1 KGHSH and CDR2 LQKENI come from the germline V gene. With V trimmed by 6 bases and J by 1 base, 5 bases remained unmatched. The CDR3 spans 14 residues. The CDR3 DNA is TGTGCCAGCTCCCGGGACAGAGAGAACACTGAAGCTTTCTTT. Its translation is CASSRDRENTEAFF.

A few counts support this clone. This sequence joins TRBV2 and TRBJ1-1; D unresolved. Between the trimmed V and J ends, which lost 2 bases and 6 bases, there was a span of 16 bases. The germline CDR1 and CDR2 sequences are SNHLY and FYNNEI. The CDR3 extends over 15 amino acids. CDR3 amino acids: CASSERSPGTAEAFF. CDR3 DNA: TGTGCCAGCAGTGAAAGAAGCCCAGGAACAGCTGAAGCTTTCTTT.